A single sample is the source of the 15 T cell receptor beta chains below, sequenced in a study of Graves' ophthalmopathy and Graves' hyperthyroidism. TCR beta CDR3 amplification used RNA transcripts. The workflow started with a first-round RT-PCR run with HTBI primers and then moved on to a second-round multiplex PCR. TCRdb redid the calling of the multiplex PCR reads with MiXCR, one entry per CDR3 protein. Of 500,000 to 700,000 distinct CDR3 sequences listed, approximately 22% are singletons. Input material: peripheral blood. The source is a woman aged 18-30 years with stable Graves' hyperthyroidism. Some clones in this sample may be carry-over from other donors' samples.

This clonotype turned up a few times. The chain is built from TRBV2 and TRBJ1-5; no clear D. The CDR3 consists of 17 residues. Looked up from germline, CDR1 is SNHLY and CDR2 is FYNNEI. V dropped 8 bases and J dropped 4 bases, with 24 bases sitting between them. The CDR3 loop is CASAEPGGPTRNQPQHF. The CDR3 DNA is TGTGCCAGCGCCGAACCGGGAGGACCGACCCGGAATCAGCCCCAGCATTTT.

The table lists this clonotype with many counts. The chain has TRBV12-3 or TRBV12-4 and TRBJ1-3; D remains unclear. The CDR3 length is 13 residues. V was shortened by 4 bases and J by 4 bases, with 8 bases between the two germline ends. The CDR3 region is CASSWQEGNTIYF. The CDR3 DNA reads TGTGCCAGCAGTTGGCAGGAGGGAAACACCATATATTTT.

This clonotype appeared once. V is TRBV24-1 and J is TRBJ2-5; TRBD1 might be the D (5 bases). CDR1 and CDR2 (germline): KGHDR, SFDVKD. Trimming shortened V by 4 bases and J by 4 bases, and 18 bases separated the two germline ends. This CDR3 region has 16 residues. For the CDR3, the DNA is TGTGCCACCAGTGACACAAGTCTGGGGCTTGGAGAGACCCAGTACTTC. Its protein product is CATSDTSLGLGETQYF.

This clonotype showed up many times. V usage is TRBV6-1 and J usage is TRBJ2-2, with TRBD2 matching over 8 bases. Germline CDR1 MNHNS, CDR2 SASEGT. Unmatched junction bases numbered 10, after V lost 6 bases and J lost 7 bases. This CDR3 is built from 15 residues. The CDR3 DNA follows: TGTGCCAGCAGCTCCGGGAGGGCCAATGGCGGGGAGCTGTTTTTT. This codes for CASSSGRANGGELFF.

CDR3 sequence reads: CASRQNSNSPYGYTF. In DNA, the CDR3 is TGTGCCAGTAGACAGAATAGTAACTCGCCCTATGGCTACACCTTC. The genes are TRBV6-4 and TRBJ1-2, with D possibly being TRBD1 (5 bases). V dropped 9 bases and J dropped 4 bases, with 21 bases sitting between them. This CDR3 is built from 15 residues. Germline V gene sequence: CDR1 MRHNA, CDR2 SNTAGT.

Many counts were recorded for this clonotype. The V gene is TRBV20-1, the J gene TRBJ1-5; 12 bases align to TRBD1. Germline V gene sequence: CDR1 DFQATT, CDR2 SNEGSKA (reference sequence). With V trimmed by 3 bases and J by 0 bases, 9 bases remained unmatched. The CDR3 is 18 amino acids. CDR3 bases: TGCAGTGCTAGTGGGGACAGGGGGCGAACAAATAGCAATCAGCCCCAGCATTTT. Its protein product is CSASGDRGRTNSNQPQHF.

This clonotype was seen at least ten times. The chain employs TRBV30 and TRBJ1-2; no definite D call. The CDR3 runs to 11 residues. Germline V gene data show CDR1 as GTSNPN and CDR2 as SVGIG (reference sequence). V lost 1 base and J lost 4, with 4 bases in between. CDR3 in DNA: TGTGCCTGGAGTGGGTTCTATGGCTACACCTTC. As protein: CAWSGFYGYTF.

This clonotype was found many times. The chain links TRBV11-1 to TRBJ1-1, with a possible D match to TRBD1 (5 bases). This CDR3 comprises 13 residues. V was trimmed by 4 bases and J by 4 bases, leaving 10 bases between them. From germline, CDR1 is SGHAT and CDR2 FQDESV (reference sequence). The CDR3 coding sequence is TGTGCCAGCAGCTCGTTCCAGGGCACTGAAGCTTTCTTT. Its translation is CASSSFQGTEAFF. The full variable domain, in which reference TRBV11-1 and TRBJ1-1 provide the parts outside the CDR3, is EAEVAQSPRYKITEKSQAVAFWCDPISGHATLYWYRQILGQGPELLVQFQDESVVDDSQLPKDRFSAERLKGVDSTLKIQPAELGDSAMYLCASSSFQGTEAFFGQGTRLTVV.

The table lists this clonotype with many counts. The chain joins TRBV12-3 or TRBV12-4 to TRBJ2-7; D is undetermined. Deletions cut 7 bases from V and 5 bases from J, with 18 bases between. The CDR3 spans 14 residues. The CDR3 DNA sequence: TGTGCCAGCACACCGTGGCAAGGTTCCGACGAGCAGTACTTC. This translates into CASTPWQGSDEQYF.

This clonotype appeared a few times. V is TRBV6-2 or TRBV6-3 and J is TRBJ2-7, with 10 bases that match TRBD2. CDR1 is MNHEY, CDR2 SVGEGT, per germline. CDR3 length equals 15 residues. The J segment lost 3 bases and the V segment lost 5 bases, leaving 7 bases of the junction unmatched. The CDR3: CASSPVAGGVYEQYF. Here the CDR3 DNA reads TGTGCCAGCAGTCCTGTAGCGGGGGGAGTCTACGAGCAGTACTTC.

This clonotype was found a few times. The gene calls are TRBV5-1 and TRBJ2-7, with 10 bases matching TRBD2. Per the germline V gene, CDR1 is SGHRS and CDR2 is YFSETQ. J lost 5 bases, V lost 0 bases, and 8 bases had no gene match. The CDR3 extends over 16 amino acids. CDR3 sequence (DNA): TGCGCCAGCAGCTTGGAATTAGCGGGGGGTGGCCACGAGCAGTACTTC. Encoded protein: CASSLELAGGGHEQYF.

The chain combines TRBV12-3 or TRBV12-4 with TRBJ1-3, with D unclear. Trimming left V 10 bases short and J 4 bases short, with 14 bases between. The CDR3 has 13 residues. Here the CDR3 reads CANAPGSGNTIYF. CDR3 nucleotides: TGTGCCAACGCCCCGGGCTCCGGAAACACCATATATTTT.

Regarding this clonotype: A read error is possible here, since a much larger clone lies one base away. The rearrangement links TRBV20-1 to TRBJ1-1; 8 bases match TRBD1. Germline V lookup: CDR1 DFQATT, CDR2 SNEGSKA (reference sequence). Germline trimming cut 6 bases from V and 1 base from J; bases unmatched to any gene: 7. CDR3 size: 14 residues. The CDR3 region has the DNA TGCAGTGCCGTCAGGGGGCACGAGAACACTGAAGCTTTCTTT. This codes for CSAVRGHENTEAFF.

This clonotype showed up many times. The rearrangement uses TRBV19 and TRBJ2-2; TRBD1 aligns across 7 bases. The CDR3 totals 15 residues. The germline V gene encodes CDR1 LNHDA and CDR2 SQIVND (reference sequence). V shed 0 bases, J shed 5 bases, and the junction held 3 bases outside the gene matches. CDR3 residues: CASSIENRGTGELFF. The CDR3 DNA sequence: TGTGCCAGTAGTATAGAAAACAGGGGAACCGGGGAGCTGTTTTTT. Supplemented by reference TRBV19 and TRBJ2-2, the full variable domain reads DGGITQSPKYLFRKEGQNVTLSCEQNLNHDAMYWYRQDPGQGLRLIYYSQIVNDFQKGDIAEGYSVSREKKESFPLTVTSAQKNPTAFYLCASSIENRGTGELFFGEGSRLTVL.

This clonotype appeared many times. V gene TRBV19 combines with J gene TRBJ1-1; D is unresolved. Trimming took off 9 bases at V and 7 bases at J, with 18 bases between the two ends. CDR1 LNHDA and CDR2 SQIVND come from the germline V gene (reference sequence). The CDR3 is made up of 13 amino acids. This chain's CDR3 is CASAIHREREAFF. In nucleotides, the CDR3 is TGTGCCAGCGCTATCCACCGGGAGCGTGAAGCTTTCTTT.